Listed below are T cell receptor beta chains from one sample, sequenced in a study of cytomegalovirus exposure and HLA in healthy donors. TCRdb keeps only in-frame clones here, not all; method: immunoSEQ multiplex PCR. The sample lists 150,000 to 200,000 clones, approximately 82% occurring once. Sequencing was performed on PBMCs. The receptors derive from a woman between 25 and 40 years old in good health and CMV-seronegative. CDR3s include the opening cysteine and the closing phenylalanine or tryptophan. D genes are given only for firm matches. The size entry is marked missing in some rows and otherwise reads once, few, many or a size class.

d_gene: .; abundance: .; v_gene: TRBV28; j_gene: TRBJ1-3; CDR3aa: CASSLLAGRSGNTIYF; CDR3nt: TGTGCTAGCAGTTTGCTAGCAGGTCGCTCTGGAAACACCATATATTTT
d_gene: .; abundance: .; v_gene: TRBV14; j_gene: TRBJ2-6; CDR3aa: CASSQDSSGANGLTF; CDR3nt: TGTGCCAGCAGCCAAGATAGCTCTGGGGCCAACGGCCTGACTTTC
d_gene: .; abundance: .; v_gene: TRBV19; j_gene: TRBJ2-7; CDR3aa: CASSTTQTGVYEQYF; CDR3nt: TGTGCCAGTAGTACCACCCAAACGGGGGTGTACGAGCAGTACTTC
d_gene: .; abundance: .; v_gene: TRBV7-6; j_gene: TRBJ2-6; CDR3aa: CASSLGHPRSGANGLTF; CDR3nt: TGTGCCAGCAGCTTGGGACACCCCCGCTCTGGGGCCAACGGCCTGACTTTC
d_gene: TRBD2; abundance: .; v_gene: TRBV9; j_gene: TRBJ2-1; CDR3aa: CASSVASGAYNEQFF; CDR3nt: TGTGCCAGCAGCGTAGCGAGCGGGGCCTACAATGAGCAGTTCTTC
d_gene: TRBD2; abundance: once; v_gene: TRBV10-1; j_gene: TRBJ2-3; CDR3aa: CASSDSIGGASDTQYF; CDR3nt: TGCGCCAGCAGTGACTCCATCGGGGGGGCCTCAGATACGCAGTATTTT
d_gene: .; abundance: once; v_gene: TRBV2; j_gene: TRBJ2-5; CDR3aa: CASSEQEATQYF; CDR3nt: TGTGCCAGCAGTGAGCAGGAGGCCACCCAGTACTTC
d_gene: .; abundance: .; v_gene: TRBV2; j_gene: TRBJ1-4; CDR3aa: CASSDGRGSTNEKLFF; CDR3nt: TGTGCCAGCAGTGATGGGAGGGGGTCGACTAATGAAAAACTGTTTTTT
d_gene: TRBD2; abundance: once; v_gene: TRBV5-1; j_gene: TRBJ2-1; CDR3aa: CASSLYMAGGPNNEQFF; CDR3nt: TGCGCCAGCAGCTTGTATATGGCGGGAGGGCCCAACAATGAGCAGTTCTTC
d_gene: TRBD2; abundance: .; v_gene: TRBV5-5; j_gene: TRBJ2-3; CDR3aa: CASSLELAGGADTQYF; CDR3nt: TGTGCCAGCAGCTTGGAGCTAGCGGGGGGTGCAGATACGCAGTATTTT
d_gene: .; abundance: .; v_gene: TRBV25-1; j_gene: TRBJ2-6; CDR3aa: CASSGTAGANGLTF; CDR3nt: TGTGCCAGCAGTGGTACGGCTGGGGCCAACGGCCTGACTTTC
d_gene: .; abundance: once; v_gene: TRBV30; j_gene: TRBJ1-2; CDR3aa: CAWSPQGASGYTF; CDR3nt: TGTGCCTGGAGTCCTCAGGGTGCGTCTGGCTACACCTTC
d_gene: TRBD1; abundance: .; v_gene: TRBV27; j_gene: TRBJ1-1; CDR3aa: CASSLSGQTLKVNTEAFF; CDR3nt: TGTGCCAGCAGTTTATCGGGACAGACGTTGAAGGTGAACACTGAAGCTTTCTTT
d_gene: .; abundance: once; v_gene: TRBV5-1; j_gene: TRBJ2-7; CDR3aa: CASSLDDTGYEQYF; CDR3nt: TGCGCCAGCAGCTTGGACGACACGGGGTACGAGCAGTACTTC
d_gene: .; abundance: .; v_gene: TRBV7-2; j_gene: TRBJ2-7; CDR3aa: CASSFPGGVSYEQYF; CDR3nt: TGTGCCAGCAGCTTTCCCGGCGGGGTTTCCTACGAGCAGTACTTC
d_gene: TRBD2; abundance: .; v_gene: TRBV10-3; j_gene: TRBJ2-3; CDR3aa: CAISAGTSGADTQYF; CDR3nt: TGTGCCATCAGCGCCGGGACTAGCGGGGCAGATACGCAGTATTTT
d_gene: .; abundance: .; v_gene: TRBV5-1; j_gene: TRBJ1-3; CDR3aa: CASSLIGGVSGNTIYF; CDR3nt: TGCGCCAGCAGCTTGATCGGGGGGGTCTCTGGAAACACCATATATTTT